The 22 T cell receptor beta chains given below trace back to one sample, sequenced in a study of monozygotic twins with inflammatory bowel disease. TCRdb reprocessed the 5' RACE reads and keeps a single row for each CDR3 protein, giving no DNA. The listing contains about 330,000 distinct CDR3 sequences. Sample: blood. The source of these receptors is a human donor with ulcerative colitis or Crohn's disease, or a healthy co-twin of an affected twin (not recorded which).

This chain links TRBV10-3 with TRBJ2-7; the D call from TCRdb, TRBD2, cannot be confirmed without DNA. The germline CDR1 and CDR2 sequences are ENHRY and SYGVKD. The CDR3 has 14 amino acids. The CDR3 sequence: CAISDGGGIYEQYF.

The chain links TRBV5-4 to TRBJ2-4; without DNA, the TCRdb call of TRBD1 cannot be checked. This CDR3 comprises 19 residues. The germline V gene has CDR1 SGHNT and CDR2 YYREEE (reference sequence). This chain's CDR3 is CASSLIGIGTYTGKNIQYF.

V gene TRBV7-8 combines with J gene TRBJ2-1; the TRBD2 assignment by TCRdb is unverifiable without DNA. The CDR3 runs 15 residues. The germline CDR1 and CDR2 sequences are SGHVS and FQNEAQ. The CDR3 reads CASSFLAGGPNEQFF.

This CDR3 is CASSQVWVRGASLEQFF. This chain uses TRBV4-1 with TRBJ2-1; the TRBD1 assignment by TCRdb is unverifiable without DNA. CDR3 length: 17 residues. The germline V gene encodes CDR1 MGHRA and CDR2 YSYEKL.

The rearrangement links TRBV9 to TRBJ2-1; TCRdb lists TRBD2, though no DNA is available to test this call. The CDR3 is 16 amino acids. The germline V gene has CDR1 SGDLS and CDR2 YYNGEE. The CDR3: CASSVRAGSAGGEQFF.

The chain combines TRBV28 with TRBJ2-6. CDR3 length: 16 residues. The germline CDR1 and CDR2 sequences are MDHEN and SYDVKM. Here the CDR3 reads CASRQISWAGANVLTF.

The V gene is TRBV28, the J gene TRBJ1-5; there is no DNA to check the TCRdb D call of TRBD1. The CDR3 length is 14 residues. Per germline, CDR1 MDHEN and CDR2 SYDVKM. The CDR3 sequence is CASEGAGGRQPQHF.

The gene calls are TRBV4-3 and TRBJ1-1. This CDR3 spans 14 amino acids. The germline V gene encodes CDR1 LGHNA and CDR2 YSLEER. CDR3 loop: CASSQGVAASEAFF.

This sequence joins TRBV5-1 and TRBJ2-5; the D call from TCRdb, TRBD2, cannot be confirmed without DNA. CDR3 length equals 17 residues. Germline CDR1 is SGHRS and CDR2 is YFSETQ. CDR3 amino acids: CASSPSTSGGYQETQYF.

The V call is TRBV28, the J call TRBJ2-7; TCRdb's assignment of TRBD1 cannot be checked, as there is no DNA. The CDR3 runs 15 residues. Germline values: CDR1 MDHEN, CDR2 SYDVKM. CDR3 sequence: CASSLYGHNSYEQYF.

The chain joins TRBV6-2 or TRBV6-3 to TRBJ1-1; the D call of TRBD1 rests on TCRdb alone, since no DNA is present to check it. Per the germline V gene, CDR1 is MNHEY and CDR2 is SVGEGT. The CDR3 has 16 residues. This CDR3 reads CASSYPPLGGPTEAFF.

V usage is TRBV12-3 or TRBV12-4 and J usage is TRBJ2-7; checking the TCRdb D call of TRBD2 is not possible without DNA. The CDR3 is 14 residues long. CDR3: CASSLGGRGYEQYF.

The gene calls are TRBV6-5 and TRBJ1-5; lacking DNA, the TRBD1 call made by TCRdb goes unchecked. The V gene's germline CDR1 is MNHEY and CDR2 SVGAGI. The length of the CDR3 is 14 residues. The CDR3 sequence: CASSSLEQGRPQHF.

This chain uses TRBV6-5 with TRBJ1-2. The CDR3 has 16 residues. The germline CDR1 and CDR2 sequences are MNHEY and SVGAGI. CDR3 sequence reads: CASSYSSQLANYGYTF.

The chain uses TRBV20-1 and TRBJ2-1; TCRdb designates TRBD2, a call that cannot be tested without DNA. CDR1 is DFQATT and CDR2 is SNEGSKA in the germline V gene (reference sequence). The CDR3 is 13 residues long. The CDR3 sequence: CSVRDSRYNEQFF.

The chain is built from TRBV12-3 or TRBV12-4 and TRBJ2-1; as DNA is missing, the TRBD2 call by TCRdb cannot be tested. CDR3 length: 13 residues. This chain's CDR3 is CASSFVGLNEQFF.

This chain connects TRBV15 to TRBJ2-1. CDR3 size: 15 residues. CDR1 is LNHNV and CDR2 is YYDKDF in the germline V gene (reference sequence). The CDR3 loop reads CATSRVQGTYNEQFF.

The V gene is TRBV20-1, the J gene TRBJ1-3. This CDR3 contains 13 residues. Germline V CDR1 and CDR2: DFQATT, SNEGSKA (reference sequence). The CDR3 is CSARDLVGNTIYF.

This CDR3 reads CASSQRGLYQETQYF. The chain uses TRBV4-1 and TRBJ2-5; TCRdb's D gene call, TRBD1, goes unchecked for lack of DNA. Germline-derived CDR1 and CDR2 are MGHRA and YSYEKL. The CDR3 spans 15 residues.

The CDR3 spells CSAPGLGNTEAFF. The V gene is TRBV20-1, the J gene TRBJ1-1; TCRdb's assignment of TRBD1 cannot be checked, as there is no DNA. The CDR3 runs 13 residues. Germline V gives CDR1 DFQATT, CDR2 SNEGSKA (reference sequence).

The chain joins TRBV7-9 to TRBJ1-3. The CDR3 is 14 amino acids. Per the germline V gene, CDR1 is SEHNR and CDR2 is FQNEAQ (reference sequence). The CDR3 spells CASSLLGSGNTIYF. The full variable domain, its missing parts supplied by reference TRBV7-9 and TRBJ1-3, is DTGVSQNPRHKITKRGQNVTFRCDPISEHNRLYWYRQTLGQGPEFLTYFQNEAQLEKSRLLSDRFSAERPKGSFSTLEIQRTEQGDSAMYLCASSLLGSGNTIYFGEGSWLTVV.

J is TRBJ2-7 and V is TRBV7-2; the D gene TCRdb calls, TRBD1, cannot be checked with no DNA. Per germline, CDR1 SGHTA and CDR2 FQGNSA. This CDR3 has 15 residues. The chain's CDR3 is CASSPGGSSSYEQYF.